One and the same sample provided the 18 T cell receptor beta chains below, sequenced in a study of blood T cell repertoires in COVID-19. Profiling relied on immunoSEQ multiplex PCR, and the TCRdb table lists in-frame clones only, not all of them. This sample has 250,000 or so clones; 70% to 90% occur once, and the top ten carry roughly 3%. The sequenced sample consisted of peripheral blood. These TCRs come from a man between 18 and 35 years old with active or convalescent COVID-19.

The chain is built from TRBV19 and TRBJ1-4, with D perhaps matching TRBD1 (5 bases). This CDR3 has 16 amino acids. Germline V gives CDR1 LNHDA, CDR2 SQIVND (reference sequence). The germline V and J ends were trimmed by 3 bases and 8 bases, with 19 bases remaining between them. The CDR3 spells CASSIPNFGTGEKLFF. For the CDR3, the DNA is TGTGCCAGTAGTATCCCCAATTTCGGGACTGGCGAAAAACTGTTTTTT.

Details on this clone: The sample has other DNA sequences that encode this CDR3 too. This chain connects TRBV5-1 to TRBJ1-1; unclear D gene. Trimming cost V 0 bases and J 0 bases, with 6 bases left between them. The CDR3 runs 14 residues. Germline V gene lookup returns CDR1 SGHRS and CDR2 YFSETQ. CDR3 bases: TGCGCCAGCAGCTTGGCCCCAGTGAACACTGAAGCTTTCTTT. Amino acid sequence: CASSLAPVNTEAFF.

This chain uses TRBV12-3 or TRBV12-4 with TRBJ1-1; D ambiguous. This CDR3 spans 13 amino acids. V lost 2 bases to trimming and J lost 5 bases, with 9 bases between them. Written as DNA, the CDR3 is TGTGCCAGCAGTTTATCTTCGGGGACTGAAGCTTTCTTT. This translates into CASSLSSGTEAFF.

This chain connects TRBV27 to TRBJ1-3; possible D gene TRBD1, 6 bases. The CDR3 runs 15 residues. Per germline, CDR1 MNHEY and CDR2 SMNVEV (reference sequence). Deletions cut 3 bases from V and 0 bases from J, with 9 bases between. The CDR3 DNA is TGTGCCAGCAGTTTCAGGGGTAGCTCTGGAAACACCATATATTTT. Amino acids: CASSFRGSSGNTIYF.

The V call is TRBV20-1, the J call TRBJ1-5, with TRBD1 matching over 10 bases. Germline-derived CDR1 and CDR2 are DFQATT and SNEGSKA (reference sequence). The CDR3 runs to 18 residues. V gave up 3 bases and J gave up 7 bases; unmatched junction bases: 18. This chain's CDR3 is CSASILSPGTGAGQPQHF. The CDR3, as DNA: TGCAGTGCTAGTATTCTAAGTCCCGGGACAGGGGCCGGGCAGCCCCAGCATTTT.

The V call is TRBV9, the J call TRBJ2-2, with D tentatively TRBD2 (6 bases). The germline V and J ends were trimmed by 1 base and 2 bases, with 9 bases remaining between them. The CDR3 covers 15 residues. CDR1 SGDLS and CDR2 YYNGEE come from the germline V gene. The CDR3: CASSVTGTNTGELFF. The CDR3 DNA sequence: TGTGCCAGCAGCGTAACCGGGACTAACACCGGGGAGCTGTTTTTT.

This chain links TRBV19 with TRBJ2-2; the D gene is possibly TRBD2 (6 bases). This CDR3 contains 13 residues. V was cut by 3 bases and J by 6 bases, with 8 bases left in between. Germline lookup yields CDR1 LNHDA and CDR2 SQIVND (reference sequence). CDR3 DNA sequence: TGTGCCAGTAGTATCAGACTAGCCGGGGAGCTGTTTTTT. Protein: CASSIRLAGELFF. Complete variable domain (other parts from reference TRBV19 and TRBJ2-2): DGGITQSPKYLFRKEGQNVTLSCEQNLNHDAMYWYRQDPGQGLRLIYYSQIVNDFQKGDIAEGYSVSREKKESFPLTVTSAQKNPTAFYLCASSIRLAGELFFGEGSRLTVL.

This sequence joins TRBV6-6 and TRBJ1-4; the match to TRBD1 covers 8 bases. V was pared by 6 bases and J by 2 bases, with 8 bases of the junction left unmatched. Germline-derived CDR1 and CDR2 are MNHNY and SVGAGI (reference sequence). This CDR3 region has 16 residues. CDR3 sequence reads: CASSRPGQATNEKLFF. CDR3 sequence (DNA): TGTGCCAGCAGCCGTCCGGGACAGGCCACTAATGAAAAACTGTTTTTT.

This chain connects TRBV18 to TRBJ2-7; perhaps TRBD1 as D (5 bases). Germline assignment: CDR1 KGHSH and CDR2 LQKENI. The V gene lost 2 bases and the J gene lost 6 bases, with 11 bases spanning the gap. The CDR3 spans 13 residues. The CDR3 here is CASSPVAGFEQYF. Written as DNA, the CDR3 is TGTGCCAGCTCACCAGTGGCAGGGTTCGAGCAGTACTTC.

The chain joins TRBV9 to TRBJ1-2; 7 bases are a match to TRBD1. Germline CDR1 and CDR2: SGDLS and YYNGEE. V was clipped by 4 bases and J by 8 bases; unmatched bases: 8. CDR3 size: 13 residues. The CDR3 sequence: CASSSSKDRGYTF. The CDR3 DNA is TGTGCCAGCAGCTCTTCCAAGGACAGGGGCTACACCTTC.

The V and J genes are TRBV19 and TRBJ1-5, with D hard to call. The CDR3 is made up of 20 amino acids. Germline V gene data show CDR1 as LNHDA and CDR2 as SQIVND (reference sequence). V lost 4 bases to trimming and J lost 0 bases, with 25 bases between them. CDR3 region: CASSTDYPTPEADSNQPQHF. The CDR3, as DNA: TGTGCCAGTAGTACCGATTACCCTACCCCGGAGGCAGATAGCAATCAGCCCCAGCATTTT.

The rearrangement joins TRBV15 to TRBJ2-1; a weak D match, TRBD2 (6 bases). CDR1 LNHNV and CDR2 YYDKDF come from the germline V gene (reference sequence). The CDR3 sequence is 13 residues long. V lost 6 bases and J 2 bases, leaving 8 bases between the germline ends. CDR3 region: CATRGGAYNEQFF. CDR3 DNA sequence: TGTGCCACCAGGGGAGGTGCCTACAATGAGCAGTTCTTC. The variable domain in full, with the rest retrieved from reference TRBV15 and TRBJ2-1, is DAMVIQNPRYQVTQFGKPVTLSCSQTLNHNVMYWYQQKSSQAPKLLFHYYDKDFNNEADTPDNFQSRRPNTSFCFLDIRSPGLGDTAMYLCATRGGAYNEQFFGPGTRLTVL.

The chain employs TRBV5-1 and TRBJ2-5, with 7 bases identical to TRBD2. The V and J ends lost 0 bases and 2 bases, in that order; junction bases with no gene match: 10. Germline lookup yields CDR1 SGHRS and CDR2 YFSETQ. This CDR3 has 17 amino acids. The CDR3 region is CASSLGSGGAGQETQYF. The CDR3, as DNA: TGCGCCAGCAGCTTGGGGTCCGGAGGAGCGGGGCAAGAGACCCAGTACTTC.

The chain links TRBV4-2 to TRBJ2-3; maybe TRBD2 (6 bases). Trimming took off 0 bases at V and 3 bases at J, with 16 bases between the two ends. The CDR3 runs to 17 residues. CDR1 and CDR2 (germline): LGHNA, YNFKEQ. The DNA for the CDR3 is TGTGCCAGCAGCCAAGACGCCGGGCGGGGCCAGACAGATACGCAGTATTTT. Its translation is CASSQDAGRGQTDTQYF.

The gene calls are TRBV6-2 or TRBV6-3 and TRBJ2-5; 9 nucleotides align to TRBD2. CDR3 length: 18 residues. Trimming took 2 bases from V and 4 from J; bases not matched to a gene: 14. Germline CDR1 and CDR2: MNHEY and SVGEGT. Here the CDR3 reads CASSYPLGSGGDLETQYF. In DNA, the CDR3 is TGTGCCAGCAGTTACCCCCTGGGTAGCGGGGGAGACTTAGAGACCCAGTACTTC.

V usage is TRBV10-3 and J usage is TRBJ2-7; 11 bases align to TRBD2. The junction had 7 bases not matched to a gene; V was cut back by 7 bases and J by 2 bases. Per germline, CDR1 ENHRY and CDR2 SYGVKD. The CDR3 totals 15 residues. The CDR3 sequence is CAIKEGLADPYEQYF. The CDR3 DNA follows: TGTGCCATCAAGGAGGGACTAGCGGACCCCTACGAGCAGTACTTC.

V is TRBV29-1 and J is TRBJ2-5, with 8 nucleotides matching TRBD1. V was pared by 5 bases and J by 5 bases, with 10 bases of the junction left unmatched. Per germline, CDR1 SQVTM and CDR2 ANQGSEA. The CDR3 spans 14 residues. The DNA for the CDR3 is TGCAGCGTTCACACTACAGGGGGATCGGAGACCCAGTACTTC. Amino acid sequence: CSVHTTGGSETQYF.

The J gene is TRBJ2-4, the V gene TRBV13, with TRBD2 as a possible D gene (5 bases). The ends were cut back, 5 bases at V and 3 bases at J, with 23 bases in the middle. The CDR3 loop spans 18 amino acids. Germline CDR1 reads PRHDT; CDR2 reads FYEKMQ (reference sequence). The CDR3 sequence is CASSLFSSPTTVKNIQYF. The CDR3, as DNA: TGTGCCAGCAGCCTTTTCTCTAGCCCAACAACGGTCAAAAACATTCAGTACTTC.